The entry that follows covers one TCR beta chain sequence. The sample originates from a study of blood T cell repertoires in COVID-19. Study in general: Samples of COVID-19 (acute and convalescent) were obtained from the United States, Italy and Spain. T cells, B-cell-depleted T cells, or PBMCs provided the cDNA or gDNA that served as material.

Germline V gives CDR1 MDHEN, CDR2 SYDVKM. Trimming removed 4 bases from V and 10 bases from J, with 14 bases in between. The CDR3 consists of 14 residues. Authors' methods: Counts of nucleated cells, estimated from reference gene primer amplification, were obtained. The method was immunoSEQ multiplex PCR; TCRdb's version includes in-frame clones alone and lacks a portion of them. The V and J calls and the clone size are those of that table, but D and trimming were determined from the DNA. The sample shows about 180,000 clones, roughly 82% of them seen only once. This receptor was identified in a woman in her 70s with acute or convalescent COVID-19. V gene TRBV28 combines with J gene TRBJ1-6; D ambiguous. The sample consisted of peripheral blood. The CDR3 sequence: CASSSWTGGSPLHF. The CDR3 nucleotides are TGTGCCAGCAGTTCCTGGACGGGAGGGTCACCCCTCCACTTT.